One T cell receptor (beta chain) is described in this entry. Germline CDR1 reads LGHNA; CDR2 reads YSLEER. Germline trimming cut 5 bases from V and 6 bases from J; bases unmatched to any gene: 4. This CDR3 has 15 residues. The data belong to a study of OX40 agonist ivuxolimab in advanced cancers. Only in-frame clones appear in the TCRdb table, and some are missing; sequencing was by immunoSEQ multiplex PCR. The table has around 100,000 clones, around 85% seen once; the top ten hold more than 5.5%. The specimen was CD4+ or CD8+ T cells sorted from blood, collected in a trial of the OX40 agonist ivuxolimab. This TCR came from an adult with an advanced solid tumor such as melanoma, head and neck, liver or kidney cancer. V usage is TRBV4-3 and J usage is TRBJ2-6, with 10 bases identical to TRBD1. Here the CDR3 reads CASSYDRGLANVLTF. As DNA, the CDR3 is TGCGCCAGCAGCTATGACAGGGGGCTGGCCAACGTCCTGACTTTC.